This T cell receptor beta chain was sequenced in a study of T cells expressing NK-cell markers. The CDR3 runs to 16 residues. Germline CDR1 and CDR2: SGHRS and YFSETQ. TCRdb processed the 5' RACE reads again and assigns one entry to each CDR3 protein, with no DNA. The sample table sets out 500,000 to 600,000 distinct CDR3 sequences. V is TRBV5-1 and J is TRBJ2-2. Sequencing used blood T cells: a sorted CD56 or NKG2C T cell subset, CD4+ or CD8+ T cells, or bulk PBMC T cells (not recorded which). This clonotype originated in a man younger than 35 in good health. Here the CDR3 reads CASSLNILGGTGELFF.